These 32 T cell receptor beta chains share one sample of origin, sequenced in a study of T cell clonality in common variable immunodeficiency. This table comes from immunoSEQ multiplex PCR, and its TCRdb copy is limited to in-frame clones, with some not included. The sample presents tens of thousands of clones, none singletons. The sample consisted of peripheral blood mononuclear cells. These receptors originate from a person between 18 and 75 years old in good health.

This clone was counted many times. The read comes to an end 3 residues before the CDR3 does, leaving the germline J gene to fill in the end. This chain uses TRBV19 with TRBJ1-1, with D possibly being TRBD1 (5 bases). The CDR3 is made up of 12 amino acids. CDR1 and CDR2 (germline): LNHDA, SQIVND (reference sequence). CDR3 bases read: TGTGCCAGTAGTATGCCCGACGAGGGG. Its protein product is CASSMPDEG. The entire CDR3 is CASSMPDEGAFF.

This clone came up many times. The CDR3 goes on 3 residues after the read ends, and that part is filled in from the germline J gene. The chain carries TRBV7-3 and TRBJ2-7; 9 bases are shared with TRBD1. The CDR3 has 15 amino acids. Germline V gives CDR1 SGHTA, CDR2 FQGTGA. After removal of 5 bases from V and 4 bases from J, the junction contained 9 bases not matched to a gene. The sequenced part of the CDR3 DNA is TGTGCCAGCAGCCCAGGGACAGGGAAGAAGTACGAG. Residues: CASSPGTGKKYE. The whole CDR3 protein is CASSPGTGKKYEQYF.

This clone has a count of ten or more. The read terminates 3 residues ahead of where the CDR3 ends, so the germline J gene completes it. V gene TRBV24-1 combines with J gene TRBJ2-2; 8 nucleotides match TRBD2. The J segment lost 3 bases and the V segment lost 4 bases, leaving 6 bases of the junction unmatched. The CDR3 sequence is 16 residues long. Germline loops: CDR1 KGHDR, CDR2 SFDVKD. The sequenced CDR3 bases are TGTGCCACCAGTGACCCCAGGCGGGGGGACACCGGGGAG. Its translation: CATSDPRRGDTGE. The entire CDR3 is CATSDPRRGDTGELFF.

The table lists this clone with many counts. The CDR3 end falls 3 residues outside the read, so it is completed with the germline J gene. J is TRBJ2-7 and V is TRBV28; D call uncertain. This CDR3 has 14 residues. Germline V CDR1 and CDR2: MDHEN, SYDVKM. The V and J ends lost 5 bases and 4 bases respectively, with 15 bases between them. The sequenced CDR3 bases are TGTGCCAGCAGTGCGCCCTCTCCTTTTTACGAG. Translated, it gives CASSAPSPFYE. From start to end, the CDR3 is CASSAPSPFYEQYF.

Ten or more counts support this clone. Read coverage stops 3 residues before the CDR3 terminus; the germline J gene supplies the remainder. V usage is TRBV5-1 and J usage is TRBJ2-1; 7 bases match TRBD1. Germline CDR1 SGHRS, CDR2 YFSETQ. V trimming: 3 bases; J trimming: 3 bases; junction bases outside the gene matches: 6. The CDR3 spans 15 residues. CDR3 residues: CASSSGGAGYNEQFF. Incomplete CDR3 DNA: TGCGCCAGCAGCTCAGGGGGTGCTGGCTACAATGAG. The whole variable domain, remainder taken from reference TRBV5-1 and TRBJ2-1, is KAGVTQTPRYLIKTRGQQVTLSCSPISGHRSVSWYQQTPGQGLQFLFEYFSETQRNKGNFPGRFSGRQFSNSRSEMNVSTLELGDSALYLCASSSGGAGYNEQFFGPGTRLTVL.

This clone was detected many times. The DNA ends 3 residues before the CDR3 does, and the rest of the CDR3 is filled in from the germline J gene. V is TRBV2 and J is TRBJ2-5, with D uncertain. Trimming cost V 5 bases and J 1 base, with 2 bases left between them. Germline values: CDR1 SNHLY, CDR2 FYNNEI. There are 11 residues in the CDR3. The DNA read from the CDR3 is TGTGCCAGCAGTCGCCAAGAGACC. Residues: CASSRQET. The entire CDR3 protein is CASSRQETQYF.

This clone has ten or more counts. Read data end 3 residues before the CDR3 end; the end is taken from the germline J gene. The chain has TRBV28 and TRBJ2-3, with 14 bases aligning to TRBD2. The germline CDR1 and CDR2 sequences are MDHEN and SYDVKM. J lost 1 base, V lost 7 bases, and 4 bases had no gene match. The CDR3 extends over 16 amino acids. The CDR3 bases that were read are TGTGCCAGCACCCTGGGACTAGCGGGAGGCACAGATACG. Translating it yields CASTLGLAGGTDT. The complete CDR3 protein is CASTLGLAGGTDTQYF.

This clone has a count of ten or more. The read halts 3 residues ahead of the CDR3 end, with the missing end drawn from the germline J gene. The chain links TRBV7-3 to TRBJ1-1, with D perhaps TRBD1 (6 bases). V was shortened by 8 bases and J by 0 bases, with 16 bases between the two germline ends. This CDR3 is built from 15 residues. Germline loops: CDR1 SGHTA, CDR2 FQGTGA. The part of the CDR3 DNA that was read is TGTGCCAGCTCTCCGACAGGATTGATGAACACTGAA. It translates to CASSPTGLMNTE. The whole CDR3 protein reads CASSPTGLMNTEAFF.

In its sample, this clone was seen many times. The CDR3 protein is CASSMGQSTDTQYF. Partial CDR3 DNA: TGTGCCAGTAGTATGGGACAGAGCACAGATACG. V and J are TRBV19 and TRBJ2-3, with 7 bases aligning to TRBD1. Read coverage stops 3 residues before the CDR3 terminus; the germline J gene supplies the remainder. V gave up 3 bases and J gave up 0 bases; unmatched junction bases: 0. The CDR3 consists of 14 residues. Germline values: CDR1 LNHDA, CDR2 SQIVND (reference sequence).

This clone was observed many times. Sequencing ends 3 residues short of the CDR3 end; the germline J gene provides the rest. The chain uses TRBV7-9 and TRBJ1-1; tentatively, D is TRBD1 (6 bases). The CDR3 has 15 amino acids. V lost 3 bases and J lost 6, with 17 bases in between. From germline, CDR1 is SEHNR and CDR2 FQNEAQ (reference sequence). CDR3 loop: CASSLGHRVSPEAFF. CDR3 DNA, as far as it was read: TGTGCCAGCAGCTTGGGACACAGGGTCAGTCCTGAA.

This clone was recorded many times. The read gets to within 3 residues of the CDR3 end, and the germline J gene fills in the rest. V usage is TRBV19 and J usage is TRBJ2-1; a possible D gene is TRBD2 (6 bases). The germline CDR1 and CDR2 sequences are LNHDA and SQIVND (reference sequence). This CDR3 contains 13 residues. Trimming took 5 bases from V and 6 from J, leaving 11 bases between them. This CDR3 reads CASSVTSINEQFF. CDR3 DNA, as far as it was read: TGTGCCAGTAGTGTGACTAGTATCAATGAG.

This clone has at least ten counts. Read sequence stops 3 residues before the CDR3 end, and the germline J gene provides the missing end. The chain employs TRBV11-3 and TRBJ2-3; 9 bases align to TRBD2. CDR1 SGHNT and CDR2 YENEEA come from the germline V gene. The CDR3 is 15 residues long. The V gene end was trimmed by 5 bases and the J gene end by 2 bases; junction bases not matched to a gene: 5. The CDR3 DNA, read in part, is TGTGCCAGCAGCCCAAGCGGGAGGAACACAGATACG. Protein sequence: CASSPSGRNTDT. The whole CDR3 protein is CASSPSGRNTDTQYF. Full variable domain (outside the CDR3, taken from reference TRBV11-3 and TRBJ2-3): EAGVVQSPRYKIIEKKQPVAFWCNPISGHNTLYWYLQNLGQGPELLIRYENEEAVDDSQLPKDRFSAERLKGVDSTLKIQPAELGDSAVYLCASSPSGRNTDTQYFGPGTRLTVL.

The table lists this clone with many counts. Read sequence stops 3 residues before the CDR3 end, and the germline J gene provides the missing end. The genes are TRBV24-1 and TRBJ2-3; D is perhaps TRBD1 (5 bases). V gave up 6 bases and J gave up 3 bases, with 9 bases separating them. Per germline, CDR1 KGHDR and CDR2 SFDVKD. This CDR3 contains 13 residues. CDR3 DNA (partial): TGTGCCACCAGTCAGGGTGGGACAGATACG. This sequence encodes CATSQGGTDT. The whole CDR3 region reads CATSQGGTDTQYF.

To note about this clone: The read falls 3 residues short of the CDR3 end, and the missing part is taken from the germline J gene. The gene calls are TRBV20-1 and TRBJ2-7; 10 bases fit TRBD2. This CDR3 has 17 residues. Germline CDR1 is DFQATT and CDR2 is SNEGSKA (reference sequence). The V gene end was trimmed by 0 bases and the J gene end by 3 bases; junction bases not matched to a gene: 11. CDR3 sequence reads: CSAREGLAEKGDYEQYF. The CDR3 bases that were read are TGCAGTGCTAGAGAAGGACTAGCGGAGAAGGGAGACTACGAG.

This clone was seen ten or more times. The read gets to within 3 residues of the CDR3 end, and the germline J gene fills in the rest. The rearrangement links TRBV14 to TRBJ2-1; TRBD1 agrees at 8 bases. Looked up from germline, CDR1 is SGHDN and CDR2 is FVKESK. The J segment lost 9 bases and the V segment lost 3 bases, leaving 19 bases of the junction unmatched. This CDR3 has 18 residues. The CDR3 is CASSQKRKQGVRWGEQFF. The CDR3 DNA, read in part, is TGTGCCAGCAGCCAGAAAAGGAAACAGGGGGTTCGGTGGGGTGAG.

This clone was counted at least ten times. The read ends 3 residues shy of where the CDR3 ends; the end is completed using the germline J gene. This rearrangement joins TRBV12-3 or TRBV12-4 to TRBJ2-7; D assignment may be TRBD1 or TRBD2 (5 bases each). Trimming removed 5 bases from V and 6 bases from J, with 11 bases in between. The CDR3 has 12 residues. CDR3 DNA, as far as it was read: TGTGCCAGCAGTCCCCAGGGAGTCGAG. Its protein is CASSPQGVE. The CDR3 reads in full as CASSPQGVEQYF.

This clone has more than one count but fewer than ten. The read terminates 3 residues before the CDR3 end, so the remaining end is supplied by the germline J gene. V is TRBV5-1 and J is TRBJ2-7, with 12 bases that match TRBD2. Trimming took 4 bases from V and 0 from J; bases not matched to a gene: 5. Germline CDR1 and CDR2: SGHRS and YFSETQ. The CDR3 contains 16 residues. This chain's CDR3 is CASSTGLAGSSYEQYF. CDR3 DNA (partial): TGCGCCAGCAGCACCGGACTAGCGGGAAGCTCCTACGAG.

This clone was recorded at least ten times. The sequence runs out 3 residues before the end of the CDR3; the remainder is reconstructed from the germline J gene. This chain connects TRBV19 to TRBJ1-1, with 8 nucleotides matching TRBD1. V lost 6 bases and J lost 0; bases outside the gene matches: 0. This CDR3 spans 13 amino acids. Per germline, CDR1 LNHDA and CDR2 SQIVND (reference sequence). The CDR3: CASRDRVNTEAFF. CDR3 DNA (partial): TGTGCCAGTAGGGACAGGGTGAACACTGAA. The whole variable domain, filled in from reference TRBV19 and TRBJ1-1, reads DGGITQSPKYLFRKEGQNVTLSCEQNLNHDAMYWYRQDPGQGLRLIYYSQIVNDFQKGDIAEGYSVSREKKESFPLTVTSAQKNPTAFYLCASRDRVNTEAFFGQGTRLTVV.

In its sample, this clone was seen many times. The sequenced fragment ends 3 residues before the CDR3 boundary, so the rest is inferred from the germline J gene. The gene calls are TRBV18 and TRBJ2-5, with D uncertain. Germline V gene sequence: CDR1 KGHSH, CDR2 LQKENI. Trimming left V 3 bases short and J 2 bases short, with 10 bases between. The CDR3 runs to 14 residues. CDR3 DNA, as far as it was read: TGTGCCAGCTCACCGTCGCTCAGGCAAGAGACC. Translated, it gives CASSPSLRQET. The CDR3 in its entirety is CASSPSLRQETQYF.

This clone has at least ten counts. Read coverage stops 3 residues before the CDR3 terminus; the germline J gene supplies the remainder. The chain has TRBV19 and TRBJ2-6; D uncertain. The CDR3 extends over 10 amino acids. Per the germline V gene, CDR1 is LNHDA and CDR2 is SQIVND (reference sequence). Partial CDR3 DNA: TGTGCCAGTAGTCCCCCCTTC. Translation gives CASSPPF. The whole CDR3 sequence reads CASSPPFLTF.

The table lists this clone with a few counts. The chain's CDR3 is CASSLSSVGEQYF. The sequenced part of the CDR3 DNA is TGTGCCAGCAGTTTATCCTCCGTCGGCGAG. The chain has TRBV27 and TRBJ2-7, with D unclear. The read gets to within 3 residues of the CDR3 end, and the germline J gene fills in the rest. Per germline, CDR1 MNHEY and CDR2 SMNVEV (reference sequence). This CDR3 has 13 amino acids. The V end was cut by 0 bases, the J end by 6 bases, with 9 bases between.

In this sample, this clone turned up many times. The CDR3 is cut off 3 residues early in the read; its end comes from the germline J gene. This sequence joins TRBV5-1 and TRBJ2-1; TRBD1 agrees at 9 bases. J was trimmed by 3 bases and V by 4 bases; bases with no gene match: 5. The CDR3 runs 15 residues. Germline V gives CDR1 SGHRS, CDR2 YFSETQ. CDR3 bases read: TGCGCCAGCAGCCCGGGGACAGGGATCTACAATGAG. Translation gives CASSPGTGIYNE. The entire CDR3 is CASSPGTGIYNEQFF.

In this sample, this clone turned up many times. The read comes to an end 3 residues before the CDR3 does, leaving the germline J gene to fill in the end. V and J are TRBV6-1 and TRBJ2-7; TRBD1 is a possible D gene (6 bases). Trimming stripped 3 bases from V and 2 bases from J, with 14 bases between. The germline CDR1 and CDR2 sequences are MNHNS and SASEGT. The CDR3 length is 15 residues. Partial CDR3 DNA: TGTGCCAGCAGTGACCCAGGGGATTCTGCCTACGAG. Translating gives CASSDPGDSAYE. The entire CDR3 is CASSDPGDSAYEQYF.

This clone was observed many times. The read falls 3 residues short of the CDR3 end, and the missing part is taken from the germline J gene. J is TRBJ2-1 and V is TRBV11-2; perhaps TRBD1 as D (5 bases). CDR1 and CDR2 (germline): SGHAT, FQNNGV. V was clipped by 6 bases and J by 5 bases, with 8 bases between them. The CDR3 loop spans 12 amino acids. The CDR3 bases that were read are TGTGCCAGCAGTACACAGGACAATGAG. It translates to CASSTQDNE. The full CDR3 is CASSTQDNEQFF.

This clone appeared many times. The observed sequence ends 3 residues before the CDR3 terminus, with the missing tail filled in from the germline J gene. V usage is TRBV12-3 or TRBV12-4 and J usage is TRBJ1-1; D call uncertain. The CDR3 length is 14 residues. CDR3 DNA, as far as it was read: TGTGCCAGCAGCCCCACGGCTTCGATGTGGGCA. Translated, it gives CASSPTASMWA. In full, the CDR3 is CASSPTASMWAAFF.

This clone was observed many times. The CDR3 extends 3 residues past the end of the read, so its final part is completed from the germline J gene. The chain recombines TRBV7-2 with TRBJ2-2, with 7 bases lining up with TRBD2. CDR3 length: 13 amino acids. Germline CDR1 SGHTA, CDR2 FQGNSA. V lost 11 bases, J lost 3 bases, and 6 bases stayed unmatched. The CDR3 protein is CAQWGGDTGELFF. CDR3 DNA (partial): TGTGCCCAATGGGGGGGAGACACCGGGGAG.

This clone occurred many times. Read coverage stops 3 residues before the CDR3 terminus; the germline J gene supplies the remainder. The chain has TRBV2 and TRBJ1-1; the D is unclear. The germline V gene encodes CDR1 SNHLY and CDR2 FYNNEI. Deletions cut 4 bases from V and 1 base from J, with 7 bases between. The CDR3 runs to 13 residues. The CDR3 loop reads CASSGPRNTEAFF. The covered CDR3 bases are TGTGCCAGCAGTGGGCCGAGGAACACTGAA.

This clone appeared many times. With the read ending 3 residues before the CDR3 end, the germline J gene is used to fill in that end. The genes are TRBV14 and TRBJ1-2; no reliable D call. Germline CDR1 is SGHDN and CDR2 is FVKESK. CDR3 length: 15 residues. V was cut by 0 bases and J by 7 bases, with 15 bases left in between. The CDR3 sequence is CASSQDFIGELGYTF. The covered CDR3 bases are TGTGCCAGCAGCCAAGATTTTATCGGGGAACTTGGC.

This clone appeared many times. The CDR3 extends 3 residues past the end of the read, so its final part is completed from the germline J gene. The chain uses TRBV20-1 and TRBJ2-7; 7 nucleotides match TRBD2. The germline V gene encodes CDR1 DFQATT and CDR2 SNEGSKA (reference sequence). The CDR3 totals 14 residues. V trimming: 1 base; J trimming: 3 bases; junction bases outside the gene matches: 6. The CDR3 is CSARAPSGHYEQYF. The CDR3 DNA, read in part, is TGCAGTGCTAGAGCCCCTAGCGGACACTACGAG.

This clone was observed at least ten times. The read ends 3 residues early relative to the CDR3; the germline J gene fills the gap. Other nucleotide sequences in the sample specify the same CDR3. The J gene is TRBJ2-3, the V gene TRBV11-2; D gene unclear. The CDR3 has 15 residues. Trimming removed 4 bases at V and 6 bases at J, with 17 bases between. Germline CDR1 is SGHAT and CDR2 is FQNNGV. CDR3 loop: CASSWSGGPLDTQYF. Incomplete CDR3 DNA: TGTGCCAGCAGCTGGTCCGGTGGGCCACTGGATACG.

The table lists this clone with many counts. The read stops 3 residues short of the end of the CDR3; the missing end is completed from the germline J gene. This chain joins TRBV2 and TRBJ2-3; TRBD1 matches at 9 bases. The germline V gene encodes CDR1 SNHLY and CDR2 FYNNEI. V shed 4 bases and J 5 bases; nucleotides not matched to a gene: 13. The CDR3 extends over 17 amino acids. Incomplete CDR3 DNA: TGTGCCAGCAGTGGAAGACCGGGACAGGGAAGAAAAGATACG. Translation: CASSGRPGQGRKDT. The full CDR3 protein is CASSGRPGQGRKDTQYF.

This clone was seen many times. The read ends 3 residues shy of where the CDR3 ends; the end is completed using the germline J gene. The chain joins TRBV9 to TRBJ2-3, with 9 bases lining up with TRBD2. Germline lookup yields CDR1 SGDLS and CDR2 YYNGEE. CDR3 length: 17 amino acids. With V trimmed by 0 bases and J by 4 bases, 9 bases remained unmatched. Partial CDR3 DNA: TGTGCCAGCAGCGTAGCGGGTAGCGGGAGTACACCAGATACG. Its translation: CASSVAGSGSTPDT. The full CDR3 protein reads CASSVAGSGSTPDTQYF.